Described below is a single TCR beta chain sequence and its context. The protocol was immunoSEQ multiplex PCR, while the TCRdb copy is restricted to in-frame clones and leaves out a portion. Of some 83,000 clones in the sample, roughly 93% were seen once. This sample is drawn from a study of technical replicates of blood from a few donors. The CDR3 runs 15 residues. With 0 bases removed from V and 0 bases from J, the gap between germline ends came to 8 bases. In germline, CDR1 is SGHVS, CDR2 FQNEAQ. This TCR derives from a human donor in good health. The sample was T cells isolated from PBMCs. The V and J genes are TRBV7-8 and TRBJ1-1, with a possible D match to TRBD1 (6 bases). This CDR3 reads CASSLAPGVNTEAFF. The CDR3 coding sequence is TGTGCCAGCAGCTTAGCGCCAGGGGTGAACACTGAAGCTTTCTTT.